This T cell receptor beta chain comes out of a study of beta chain features in type 1 diabetes. On the study more broadly: All samples yielded 85 million to 130 million examined sorted cells.

CD4+ cells of the naive, central memory, regulatory and stem cell-like memory types were sorted via CD45RO/CCR7/CD25/CD127/CD95/CD27. This clone has just a few counts. No antigen is known for it. Regarding the study as a whole: Patients and controls would be equally affected if PCR favored shorter templates. Shortening that was moderate but significant affected the TCRB CDR3s of Type 1 diabetes patients in all four CD4+ subsets.

The study reverse transcribed the entire isolated RNA, so it sequenced expressed TCRB transcripts. TCRdb's copy holds only in-frame clones and misses some; the assay was immunoSEQ multiplex PCR. There are tens of thousands of clones in the sample; 66% occur only once, and roughly 1.7% lies in the top ten. The material sequenced was Tregs from blood. The TCR was taken from a man aged 25 to 40 with type 1 diabetes. Some clones in this sample may be carry-over from other donors' samples.

CDR3 DNA sequence: TGTGCCAGCAGTCCCTTCGCAACTCGGACAGGGAGCTATGGCTACACCTTC. It codes for CASSPFATRTGSYGYTF. This sequence joins TRBV27 and TRBJ1-2, with 8 bases aligning to TRBD1. The CDR3 loop spans 17 amino acids. Trimming took 5 bases from V and 4 from J; bases not matched to a gene: 15. Germline V gene lookup returns CDR1 MNHEY and CDR2 SMNVEV (reference sequence).